The present T cell receptor (beta chain) was sequenced within a study of post-analysis software for immune sequencing data (dated by TCRdb to between 2015 and 2016). Turning to the overall study: The recorded disease courses included relapsing-remitting, secondary progressive and progressive-relapsing multiple sclerosis, and some patients had no subtype annotation. A subset of samples was prepared in parallel using single-end sample barcoding, then pooled and co-amplified after Illumina adapter ligation. The patient repertoires were set against 10 to 11 previously published healthy control repertoires from donors whose ages ranged from about 6 to 27 years. Overall study outcomes, separate from this receptor: Normalized Chao1 diversity was significantly lower in multiple sclerosis patients than controls, suggesting substantial peripheral T-cell clonal expansion. Patients showed significantly higher frequencies than controls for a handful of TRBV segments, among them TRBV5-6, TRBV5-1 and TRBV20-1. Strong co-clustering of samples prepared in the same batch was shown by direct clustering with F measure, prompting a batch-effect correction. The control group was slightly older than the multiple sclerosis patient group.

Library preparation was by PCR. Data came from an Illumina HiSeq 2500. To reduce PCR and sequencing biases, unique molecular identifiers were incorporated into the TCR beta cDNA libraries. Per 1 to 10 million input T cells, roughly 0.5 million cDNA molecules were obtained, such that each molecule approximated one T cell. The patient libraries were prepared and sequenced using the same protocol as the earlier healthy control dataset. Within a given batch, samples were prepared together, multiplexed and sequenced on the same HiSeq lane. Per the original workflow: MIGEC handled the raw barcoded reads, throwing out single-read molecular identifier groups before consensus assembly and CDR3 extraction. Clonotype tables were post-analysed with VDJtools, and diversity was normalized by down-sampling all datasets to the smallest sample size. Repertoire overlap clustering matched CDR3 amino acid but not nucleotide sequences to correct batch-related cross-sample contamination. The public reads were reanalyzed by TCRdb: fastp trimming at Q25, MiXCR alignment, in-frame beta chains only. Under each unique CDR3 protein, matching rows form one entry showing the most common genes and DNA. These V and J calls rely on TCRdb rather than the paper's analysis. This sample holds about 540,000 distinct CDR3 sequences; around 34% were observed only once. Jointly, the top ten make up 4.5% to 7.5% of the sample.

Comments on this clonotype: There is no known antigen for this receptor. Base quality data are lacking; no much larger clone is found one base away.

To demonstrate the VDJtools post-analysis software, TCR beta repertoires were profiled from the peripheral blood of about 13 young patients with multiple sclerosis. Multiple sclerosis patients were children and adolescents aged about 6 to 17 years. The trim is 0 bases for V and 7 bases for J, with a gap of 13 bases between the germline ends. CDR1 KGHDR and CDR2 SFDVKD were looked up in the germline V gene. The CDR3 sequence holds 15 residues, the cysteine and phenylalanine included. Here the CDR3 DNA is all that survives: 45 bases in frame from base 1. Sequenced sample: blood. This clonotype originated in a girl aged 2-17 years with multiple sclerosis. The chain links TRBV24-1 with TRBJ2-3; the D gene identity is not certain. The bases read TGTGCCACCAGTGATTTGGAAAACAGCCCATATACGCAGTATTTT. This codes for CATSDLENSPYTQYF.